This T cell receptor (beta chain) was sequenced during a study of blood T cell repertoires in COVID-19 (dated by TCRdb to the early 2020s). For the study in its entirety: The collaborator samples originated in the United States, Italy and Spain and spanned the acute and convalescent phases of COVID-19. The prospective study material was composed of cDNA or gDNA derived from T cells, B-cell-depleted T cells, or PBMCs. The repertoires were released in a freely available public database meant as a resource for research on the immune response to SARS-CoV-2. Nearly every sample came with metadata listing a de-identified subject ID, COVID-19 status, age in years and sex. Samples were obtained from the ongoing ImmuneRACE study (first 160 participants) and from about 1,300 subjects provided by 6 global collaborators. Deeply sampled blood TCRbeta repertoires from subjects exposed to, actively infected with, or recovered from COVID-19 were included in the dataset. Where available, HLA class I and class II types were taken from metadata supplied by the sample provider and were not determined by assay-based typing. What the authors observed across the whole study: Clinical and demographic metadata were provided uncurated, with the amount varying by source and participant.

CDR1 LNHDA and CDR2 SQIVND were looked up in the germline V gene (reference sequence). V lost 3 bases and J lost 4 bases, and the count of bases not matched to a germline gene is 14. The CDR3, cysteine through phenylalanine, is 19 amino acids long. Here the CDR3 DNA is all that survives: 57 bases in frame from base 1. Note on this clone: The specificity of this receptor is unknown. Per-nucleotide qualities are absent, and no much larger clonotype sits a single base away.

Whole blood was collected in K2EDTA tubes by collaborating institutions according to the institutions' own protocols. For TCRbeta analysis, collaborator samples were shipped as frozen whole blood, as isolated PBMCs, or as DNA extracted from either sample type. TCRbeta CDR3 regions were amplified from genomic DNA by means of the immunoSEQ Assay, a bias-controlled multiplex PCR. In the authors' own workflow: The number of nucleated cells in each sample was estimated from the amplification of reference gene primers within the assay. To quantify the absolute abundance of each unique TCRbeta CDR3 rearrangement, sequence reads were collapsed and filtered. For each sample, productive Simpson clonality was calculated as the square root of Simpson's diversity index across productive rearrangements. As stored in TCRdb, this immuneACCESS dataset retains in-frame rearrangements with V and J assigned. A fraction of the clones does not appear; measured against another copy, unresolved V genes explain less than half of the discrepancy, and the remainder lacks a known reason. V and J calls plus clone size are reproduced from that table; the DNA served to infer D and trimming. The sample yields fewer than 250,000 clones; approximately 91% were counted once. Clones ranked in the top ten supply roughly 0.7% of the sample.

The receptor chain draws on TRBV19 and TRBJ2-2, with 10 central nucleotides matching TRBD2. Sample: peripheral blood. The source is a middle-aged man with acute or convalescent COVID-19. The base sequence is TGTGCCAGTAGTATGATACCCGGGACTAGCGAAAAATTCACCGGGGAGCTGTTTTTT. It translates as CASSMIPGTSEKFTGELFF.